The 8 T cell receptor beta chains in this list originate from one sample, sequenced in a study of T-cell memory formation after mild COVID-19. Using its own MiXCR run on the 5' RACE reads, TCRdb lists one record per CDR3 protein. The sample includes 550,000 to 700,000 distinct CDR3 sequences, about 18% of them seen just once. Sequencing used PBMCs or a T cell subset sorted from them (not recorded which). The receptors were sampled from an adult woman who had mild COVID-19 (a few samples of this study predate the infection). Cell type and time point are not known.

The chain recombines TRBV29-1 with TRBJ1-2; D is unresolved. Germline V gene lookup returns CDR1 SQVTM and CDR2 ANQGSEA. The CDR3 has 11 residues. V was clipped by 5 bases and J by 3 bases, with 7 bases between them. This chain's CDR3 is CSVFRDYGYTF. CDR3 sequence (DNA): TGCAGCGTTTTCCGGGACTATGGCTACACCTTC.

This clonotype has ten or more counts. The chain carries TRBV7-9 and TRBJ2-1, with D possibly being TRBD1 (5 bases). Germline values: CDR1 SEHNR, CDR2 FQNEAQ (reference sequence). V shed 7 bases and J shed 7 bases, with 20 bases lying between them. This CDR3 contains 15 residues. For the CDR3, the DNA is TGTGCCAGCACCCATGCCCTACTTGGGGCAAATGAGCAGTTCTTC. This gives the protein CASTHALLGANEQFF.

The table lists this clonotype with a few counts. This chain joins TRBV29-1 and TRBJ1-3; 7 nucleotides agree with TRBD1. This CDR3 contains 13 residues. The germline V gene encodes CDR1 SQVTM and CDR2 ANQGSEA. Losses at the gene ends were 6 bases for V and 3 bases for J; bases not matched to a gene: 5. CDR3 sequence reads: CSVLDRDGNTIYF. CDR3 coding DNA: TGCAGCGTCCTTGACAGGGATGGAAACACCATATATTTT.

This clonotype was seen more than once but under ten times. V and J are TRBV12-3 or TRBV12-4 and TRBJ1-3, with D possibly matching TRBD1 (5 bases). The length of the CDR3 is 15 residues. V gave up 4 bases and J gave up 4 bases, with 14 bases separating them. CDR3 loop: CASSYTAGTGNTIYF. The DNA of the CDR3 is TGTGCCAGCAGTTATACGGCAGGGACGGGAAACACCATATATTTT.

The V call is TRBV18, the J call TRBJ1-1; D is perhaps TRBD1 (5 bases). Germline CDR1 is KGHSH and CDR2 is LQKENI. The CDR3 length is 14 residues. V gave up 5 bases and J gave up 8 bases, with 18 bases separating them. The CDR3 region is CASSADGIGAEAFF. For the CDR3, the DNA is TGTGCCAGCTCAGCGGACGGGATAGGGGCCGAAGCTTTCTTT.

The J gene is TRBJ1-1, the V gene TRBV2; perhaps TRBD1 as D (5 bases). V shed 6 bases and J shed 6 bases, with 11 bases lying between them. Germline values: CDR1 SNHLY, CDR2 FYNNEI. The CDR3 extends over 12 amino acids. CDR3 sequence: CASRQGSPEAFF. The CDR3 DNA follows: TGTGCCAGCAGGCAGGGTTCTCCTGAAGCTTTCTTT.

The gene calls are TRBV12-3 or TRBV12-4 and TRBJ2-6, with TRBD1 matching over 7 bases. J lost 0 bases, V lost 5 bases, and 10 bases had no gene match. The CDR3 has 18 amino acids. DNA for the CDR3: TGTGCCAGCAGTCAATTAGACAGGGCCGACTCTGGGGCCAACGTCCTGACTTTC. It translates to CASSQLDRADSGANVLTF.

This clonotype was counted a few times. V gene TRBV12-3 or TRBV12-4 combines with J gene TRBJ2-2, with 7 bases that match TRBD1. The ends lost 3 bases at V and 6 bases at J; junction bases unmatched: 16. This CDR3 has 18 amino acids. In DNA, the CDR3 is TGTGCCAGCAGTTTGGTGCCGGGACAGTGGAACAGCGCCGGGGAGCTGTTTTTT. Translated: CASSLVPGQWNSAGELFF.